The rows below give T cell receptor beta chains drawn from one sample of a study of blood T cell repertoires in COVID-19. Measured with immunoSEQ multiplex PCR; TCRdb has only the in-frame clones, and not every one. The data show about 200,000 clones, more than 75% seen once. Sequences were obtained from peripheral blood. These receptors all come from a woman aged 55-69 years with COVID-19, enrolled during active disease. Both conserved end residues are part of each CDR3. The D gene is left open where the match is weak. Some rows have no size entry. The others give once, few or many, or a class for an expanded clone.

CDR3nt: TGTGCCAGCAGTCGCACGGGTCACTGGGCAACTAATGAAAAACTGTTTTTT
CDR3aa: CASSRTGHWATNEKLFF
j_gene: TRBJ1-4
v_gene: TRBV6-6
d_gene: -
abundance: -

CDR3nt: TGTGCCAGCAGCCCCCAGGGCACAGATACGCAGTATTTT
CDR3aa: CASSPQGTDTQYF
j_gene: TRBJ2-3
v_gene: TRBV6-6
d_gene: -
abundance: -

CDR3nt: TGTGCCAGCAGCCCAACCGGGGATACGCAGTATTTT
CDR3aa: CASSPTGDTQYF
j_gene: TRBJ2-3
v_gene: TRBV14
d_gene: -
abundance: -

CDR3nt: TGTGCCAGCAGTTCCCCGGGACTAGCGGGAGAGCAGTACTTC
CDR3aa: CASSSPGLAGEQYF
j_gene: TRBJ2-7
v_gene: TRBV6-5
d_gene: TRBD2
abundance: -

CDR3nt: TGTGCCAGCAGTTCGGAGACCCAGTACTTC
CDR3aa: CASSSETQYF
j_gene: TRBJ2-5
v_gene: TRBV6-5
d_gene: -
abundance: -

CDR3nt: TGTGCCAGCAGCGTAGGCGGTGGTTTTAACATTCAGTACTTC
CDR3aa: CASSVGGGFNIQYF
j_gene: TRBJ2-4
v_gene: TRBV9
d_gene: -
abundance: -

CDR3nt: TGCAGTGCTGGTGCCGAGGACTATCGGGGCAATCAGCCCCAGCATTTT
CDR3aa: CSAGAEDYRGNQPQHF
j_gene: TRBJ1-5
v_gene: TRBV20-1
d_gene: -
abundance: -

CDR3nt: TGTGCCAGCAGCACCATGGCGGGGGGCTTCAATGAGCAGTTCTTC
CDR3aa: CASSTMAGGFNEQFF
j_gene: TRBJ2-1
v_gene: TRBV11-2
d_gene: TRBD2
abundance: -

CDR3nt: TGTGCCATCAGTGAGTCCCGGGAAGGCGCGGATGGCTACACCTTC
CDR3aa: CAISESREGADGYTF
j_gene: TRBJ1-2
v_gene: TRBV10-3
d_gene: -
abundance: -

CDR3nt: TGTGCTAGCAGCTTAGTGTCGGGGTACGGGGAGCTGTTTTTT
CDR3aa: CASSLVSGYGELFF
j_gene: TRBJ2-2
v_gene: TRBV7-7
d_gene: -
abundance: -

CDR3nt: TGCGCCAGCAGCGGCGGGAGGGGTACCTACAATGAGCAGTTCTTC
CDR3aa: CASSGGRGTYNEQFF
j_gene: TRBJ2-1
v_gene: TRBV4-3
d_gene: TRBD2
abundance: few

CDR3nt: TGCGCCAGCAGCCAAGATAGCGGGAGGGACCCCTACGAGCAGTACTTC
CDR3aa: CASSQDSGRDPYEQYF
j_gene: TRBJ2-7
v_gene: TRBV4-1
d_gene: TRBD2
abundance: once

CDR3nt: TGTGCCAGCAGCCAAGGGACAGGGGGGATCGGAGCTTTCTTT
CDR3aa: CASSQGTGGIGAFF
j_gene: TRBJ1-1
v_gene: TRBV3-1/TRBV3-2
d_gene: TRBD1
abundance: few

CDR3nt: TGCGCCAGCAGCCAAGATTTGGGACAGGGGGCGTACTATGGCTACACCTTC
CDR3aa: CASSQDLGQGAYYGYTF
j_gene: TRBJ1-2
v_gene: TRBV4-1
d_gene: TRBD1
abundance: -

CDR3nt: TGTGCCAGCACCAGGGGTCTTGGGGGTGACAATGAGCAGTTCTTC
CDR3aa: CASTRGLGGDNEQFF
j_gene: TRBJ2-1
v_gene: TRBV5-4
d_gene: -
abundance: -

CDR3nt: TGTGCCAGCACCTCTCAGGGGCAGAATAGCAATCAGCCCCAGCATTTT
CDR3aa: CASTSQGQNSNQPQHF
j_gene: TRBJ1-5
v_gene: TRBV28
d_gene: -
abundance: once

CDR3nt: TGTGCCAGCAGTGAGGGACTGGCTTCACCCCTCCACTTT
CDR3aa: CASSEGLASPLHF
j_gene: TRBJ1-6
v_gene: TRBV6-1
d_gene: -
abundance: few

CDR3nt: TGTGCCAGCAGTTACTCTCAGGGGAATCAGCCCCAGCATTTT
CDR3aa: CASSYSQGNQPQHF
j_gene: TRBJ1-5
v_gene: TRBV6-5
d_gene: -
abundance: -

CDR3nt: TGTGCCAGCAGCGTGAACCGGGATGGCTACACCTTC
CDR3aa: CASSVNRDGYTF
j_gene: TRBJ1-2
v_gene: TRBV9
d_gene: -
abundance: -

CDR3nt: TGTGCCAGCAGCTTGGTAGGACAGGGTGCTGGAGAGACCCAGTACTTC
CDR3aa: CASSLVGQGAGETQYF
j_gene: TRBJ2-5
v_gene: TRBV5-6
d_gene: TRBD1
abundance: few

CDR3nt: TGTGCCAGCACCCAGCTCCGGGACTCCCTCGAGAACATTCAGTACTTC
CDR3aa: CASTQLRDSLENIQYF
j_gene: TRBJ2-4
v_gene: TRBV28
d_gene: -
abundance: -

CDR3nt: TGTGCCAGCAGCTTTACTAGCGGGAGGGCCAGAGACGAGCAGTACTTC
CDR3aa: CASSFTSGRARDEQYF
j_gene: TRBJ2-7
v_gene: TRBV7-2
d_gene: TRBD2
abundance: once

CDR3nt: TGTGCCAGCAGCTCCCCGGGTGGCACCGGGGAGCTGTTTTTT
CDR3aa: CASSSPGGTGELFF
j_gene: TRBJ2-2
v_gene: TRBV5-4
d_gene: -
abundance: -

CDR3nt: TGTGCCAGCAGACCAAGGACAGGGGAGAACACTGAAGCTTTCTTT
CDR3aa: CASRPRTGENTEAFF
j_gene: TRBJ1-1
v_gene: TRBV28
d_gene: TRBD1
abundance: -

CDR3nt: TGTGCCAGCAGTACTCCAACAGGGGCGACTTACGAGCAGTACTTC
CDR3aa: CASSTPTGATYEQYF
j_gene: TRBJ2-7
v_gene: TRBV6-5
d_gene: TRBD1
abundance: -

CDR3nt: TGTGCCAGCAGCCCCCAGACTAGCGCCGGGGAGCTGTTTTTT
CDR3aa: CASSPQTSAGELFF
j_gene: TRBJ2-2
v_gene: TRBV11-3
d_gene: TRBD2
abundance: -

CDR3nt: TGCAGCGCTAGGGGACAGAACAATCAGCCCCAGCATTTT
CDR3aa: CSARGQNNQPQHF
j_gene: TRBJ1-5
v_gene: TRBV29-1
d_gene: TRBD1
abundance: -

CDR3nt: TGTGCCAGCTCACCTTCCGGGGATACGCAGTATTTT
CDR3aa: CASSPSGDTQYF
j_gene: TRBJ2-3
v_gene: TRBV18
d_gene: -
abundance: -

CDR3nt: TGTGCCAGCAGTCAGGGGGTCGTGGCTGAAGCTTTCTTT
CDR3aa: CASSQGVVAEAFF
j_gene: TRBJ1-1
v_gene: TRBV12-3/TRBV12-4
d_gene: TRBD1
abundance: -

CDR3nt: TGTGCCAGCAGCAACGGACAAGGCTTAGCGGAGGGGGCCAAAAACATTCAGTACTTC
CDR3aa: CASSNGQGLAEGAKNIQYF
j_gene: TRBJ2-4
v_gene: TRBV11-2
d_gene: -
abundance: -

CDR3nt: TGTGCCAGTAGTAGGGGGACTAGCTCTGGTGGCGAGCAGTACTTC
CDR3aa: CASSRGTSSGGEQYF
j_gene: TRBJ2-7
v_gene: TRBV19
d_gene: TRBD2
abundance: once

CDR3nt: TGTGCCAGTAGTATAGGAGGACAGGGGGCTGCTGAAGCTTTCTTT
CDR3aa: CASSIGGQGAAEAFF
j_gene: TRBJ1-1
v_gene: TRBV19
d_gene: TRBD1
abundance: once

CDR3nt: TGTGCCAGCAGTTGGATTCAGGGAGGAGGCAATCAGCCCCAGCATTTT
CDR3aa: CASSWIQGGGNQPQHF
j_gene: TRBJ1-5
v_gene: TRBV6-5
d_gene: -
abundance: -

CDR3nt: TGTGCCAGCAGCCAGGGGACAGGGAGCGGAAAACTGTTTTTT
CDR3aa: CASSQGTGSGKLFF
j_gene: TRBJ1-4
v_gene: TRBV14
d_gene: TRBD1
abundance: -

CDR3nt: TGTGCCAGCAGAAAGAGGACAGGGGGCAATGAGCAGTTCTTC
CDR3aa: CASRKRTGGNEQFF
j_gene: TRBJ2-1
v_gene: TRBV28
d_gene: TRBD1
abundance: few

CDR3nt: TGTGCCTGGAGTGTAACAGGGACGGGAAACACCATATATTTT
CDR3aa: CAWSVTGTGNTIYF
j_gene: TRBJ1-3
v_gene: TRBV30
d_gene: -
abundance: -

CDR3nt: TGTGCCAGCACTATAGCGAGGCGCCACGAGCAGTACTTC
CDR3aa: CASTIARRHEQYF
j_gene: TRBJ2-7
v_gene: TRBV6-6
d_gene: -
abundance: few

CDR3nt: TGTGCCAGCAGCTTCGAGATCTCAATCTATGGCTACACCTTC
CDR3aa: CASSFEISIYGYTF
j_gene: TRBJ1-2
v_gene: TRBV7-9
d_gene: -
abundance: -

CDR3nt: TGTGCCAGCAGTTACGAGGCAACTAACTATGGCTACACCTTC
CDR3aa: CASSYEATNYGYTF
j_gene: TRBJ1-2
v_gene: TRBV6-6
d_gene: -
abundance: -

CDR3nt: TGTGCCTGGAGTGCGGACGTAACAGGAAATCAGCCCCAGCATTTT
CDR3aa: CAWSADVTGNQPQHF
j_gene: TRBJ1-5
v_gene: TRBV30
d_gene: -
abundance: once

CDR3nt: TGTGCCAGCAGCCCCCTCGGACAGCCCGCCTACGAGCAGTACTTC
CDR3aa: CASSPLGQPAYEQYF
j_gene: TRBJ2-7
v_gene: TRBV9
d_gene: -
abundance: -

CDR3nt: TGTGCCAGCAGTTTAGGGGGACAGGGGGCTGGTGAGCAGTACTTC
CDR3aa: CASSLGGQGAGEQYF
j_gene: TRBJ2-7
v_gene: TRBV28
d_gene: TRBD1
abundance: -

CDR3nt: TGCGCCAGCAGTTTCGGGGTAGCAGATACGCAGTATTTT
CDR3aa: CASSFGVADTQYF
j_gene: TRBJ2-3
v_gene: TRBV10-1
d_gene: -
abundance: many

CDR3nt: TGTGCCAGCAGCCTCCGGACAGGGCGGGCCCAGCATTTT
CDR3aa: CASSLRTGRAQHF
j_gene: TRBJ1-5
v_gene: TRBV4-2
d_gene: TRBD1
abundance: -

CDR3nt: TGTGCCAGTAGTATATCCGCCGGACAGGGGAAGTATGGCTACACCTTC
CDR3aa: CASSISAGQGKYGYTF
j_gene: TRBJ1-2
v_gene: TRBV19
d_gene: TRBD1
abundance: -